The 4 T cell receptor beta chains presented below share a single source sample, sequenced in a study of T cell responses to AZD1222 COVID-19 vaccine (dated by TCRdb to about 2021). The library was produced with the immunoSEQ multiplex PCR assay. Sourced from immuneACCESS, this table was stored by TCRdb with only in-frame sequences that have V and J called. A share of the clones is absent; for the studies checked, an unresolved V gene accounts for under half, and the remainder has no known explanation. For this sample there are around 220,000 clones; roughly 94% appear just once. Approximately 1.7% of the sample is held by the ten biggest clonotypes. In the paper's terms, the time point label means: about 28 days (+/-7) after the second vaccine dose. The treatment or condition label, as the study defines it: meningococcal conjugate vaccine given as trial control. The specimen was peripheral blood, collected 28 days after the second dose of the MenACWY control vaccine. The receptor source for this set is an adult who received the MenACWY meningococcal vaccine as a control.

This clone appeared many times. This CDR3 is CASSYSMVGTEAFF. For the CDR3, the DNA is TGTGCCAGCAGTTACTCTATGGTGGGAACTGAAGCTTTCTTT. The chain couples TRBV6-2 or TRBV6-3 to TRBJ1-1; D gene uncertain. CDR3 length: 14 residues. Trimming removed 0 bases from V and 5 bases from J, with 10 bases in between. CDR1 MNHEY and CDR2 SVGEGT come from the germline V gene.

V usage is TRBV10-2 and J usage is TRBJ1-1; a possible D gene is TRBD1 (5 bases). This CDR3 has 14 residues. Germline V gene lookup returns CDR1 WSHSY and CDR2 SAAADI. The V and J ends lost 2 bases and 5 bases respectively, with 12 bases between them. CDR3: CASSESGGWTEAFF. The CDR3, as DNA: TGCGCCAGCAGTGAGAGTGGGGGGTGGACTGAAGCTTTCTTT.

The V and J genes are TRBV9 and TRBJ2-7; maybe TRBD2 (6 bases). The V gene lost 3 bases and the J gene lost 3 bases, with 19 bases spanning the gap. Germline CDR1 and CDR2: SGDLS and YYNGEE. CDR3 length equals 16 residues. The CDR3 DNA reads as TGTGCCAGCAGCGCAACCGACGGGGGTCTCCTCTACGAGCAGTACTTC. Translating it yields CASSATDGGLLYEQYF.

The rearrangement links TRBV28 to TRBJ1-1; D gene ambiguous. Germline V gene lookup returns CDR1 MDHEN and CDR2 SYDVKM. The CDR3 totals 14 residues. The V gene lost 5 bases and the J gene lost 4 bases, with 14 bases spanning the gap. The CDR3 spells CASSPSRWGTEAFF. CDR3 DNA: TGTGCCAGCAGTCCGTCACGGTGGGGCACTGAAGCTTTCTTT.